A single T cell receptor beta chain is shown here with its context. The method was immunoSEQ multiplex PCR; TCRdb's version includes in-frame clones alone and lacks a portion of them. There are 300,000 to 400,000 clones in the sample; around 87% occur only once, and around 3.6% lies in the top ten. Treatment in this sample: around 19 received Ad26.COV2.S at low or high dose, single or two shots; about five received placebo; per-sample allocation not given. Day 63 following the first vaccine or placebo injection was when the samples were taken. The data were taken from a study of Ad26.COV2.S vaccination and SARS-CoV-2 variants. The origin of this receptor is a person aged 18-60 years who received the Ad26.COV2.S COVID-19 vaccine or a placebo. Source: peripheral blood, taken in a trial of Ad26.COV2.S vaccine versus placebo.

The DNA of the CDR3 is TGTGCCAGCAGTTACGGGACCTTATCCTACGAGCAGTACTTC. Translating it yields CASSYGTLSYEQYF. The chain has TRBV6-5 and TRBJ2-7; D might be TRBD1 or TRBD2, each matching 5 bases. The CDR3 contains 14 residues. V lost 2 bases and J 1 base, leaving 9 bases between the germline ends. Germline values: CDR1 MNHEY, CDR2 SVGAGI.